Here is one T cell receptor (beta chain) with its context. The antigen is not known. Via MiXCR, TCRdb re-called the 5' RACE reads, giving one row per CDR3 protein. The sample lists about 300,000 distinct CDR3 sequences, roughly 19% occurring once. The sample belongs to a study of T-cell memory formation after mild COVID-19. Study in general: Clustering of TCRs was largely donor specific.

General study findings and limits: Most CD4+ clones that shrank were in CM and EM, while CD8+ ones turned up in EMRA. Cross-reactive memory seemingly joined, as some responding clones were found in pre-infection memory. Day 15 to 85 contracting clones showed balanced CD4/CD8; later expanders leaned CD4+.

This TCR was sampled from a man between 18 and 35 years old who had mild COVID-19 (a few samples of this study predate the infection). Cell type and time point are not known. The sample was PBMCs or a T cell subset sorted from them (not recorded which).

DNA for the CDR3: TGTGCCAGCTCACCGAGGACAGGCCCTGAAGAGACCCAGTACTTC. This sequence encodes CASSPRTGPEETQYF. The V gene is TRBV18, the J gene TRBJ2-5, with TRBD1 identical over 7 bases. The germline V gene has CDR1 KGHSH and CDR2 LQKENI. Germline trimming cut 3 bases from V and 3 bases from J; bases unmatched to any gene: 7. This CDR3 comprises 15 residues.